Following are 4 T cell receptor beta chains from one sample sequenced in a study of shared clonotypes between healthy human individuals (dated by TCRdb to 2018 to 2021). The library was prepared using the immunoSEQ multiplex PCR assay. Not all clones reach the TCRdb copy of this immuneACCESS table, which keeps in-frame sequences only. Checked studies attribute under half of the gap to unresolved V genes and leave the rest unexplained. For this sample there are about 340,000 clones; less than 75% appear just once. The ten largest clones add up to roughly a tenth of the sample. The sequencing sample was made of memory CD4+ T cells sorted from blood. Taken with the paper, the label for cell subset or site translates to: CD45RA-negative fraction. These receptors were collected from a man aged 30 to 45 in good health.

Here the CDR3 DNA reads TGTGCCTGGAGGCGGGACAGGCGGGAAAAACTGTTTTTT. Protein sequence: CAWRRDRREKLFF. The chain links TRBV30 to TRBJ1-4; 8 nucleotides agree with TRBD1. Looked up from germline, CDR1 is GTSNPN and CDR2 is SVGIG (reference sequence). The CDR3 loop spans 13 amino acids. Losses at the gene ends were 3 bases for V and 8 bases for J; bases not matched to a gene: 5.

The chain uses TRBV6-6 and TRBJ2-3; 9 nucleotides align to TRBD2. The CDR3 loop spans 14 amino acids. Germline CDR1 reads MNHNY; CDR2 reads SVGAGI (reference sequence). V shed 5 bases and J 5 bases; nucleotides not matched to a gene: 5. DNA of the CDR3: TGTGCCAGCAGTATAGCGGGAGCACAAGATACGCAGTATTTT. Its protein is CASSIAGAQDTQYF.

This clone has more than one count but fewer than ten. The chain employs TRBV28 and TRBJ2-5, with D perhaps TRBD2 (5 bases). Germline CDR1 and CDR2: MDHEN and SYDVKM. V was pared by 2 bases and J by 2 bases, with 12 bases between. This CDR3 is 15 amino acids long. Written as DNA, the CDR3 is TGTGCCAGCAGTTTAGGTTCAGCGGTACAAGAGACCCAGTACTTC. This gives the protein CASSLGSAVQETQYF.

This clone was counted a single time. V and J are TRBV9 and TRBJ2-7, with D possibly called TRBD1 or TRBD2 (5 bases each). The CDR3 is 15 residues long. Trimming pared 4 bases from V and 4 bases from J, leaving 18 bases between. Germline loops: CDR1 SGDLS, CDR2 YYNGEE. This chain's CDR3 is CASSPRGAEPYEQYF. As DNA, the CDR3 is TGTGCCAGCAGCCCACGAGGGGCGGAGCCGTACGAGCAGTACTTC.